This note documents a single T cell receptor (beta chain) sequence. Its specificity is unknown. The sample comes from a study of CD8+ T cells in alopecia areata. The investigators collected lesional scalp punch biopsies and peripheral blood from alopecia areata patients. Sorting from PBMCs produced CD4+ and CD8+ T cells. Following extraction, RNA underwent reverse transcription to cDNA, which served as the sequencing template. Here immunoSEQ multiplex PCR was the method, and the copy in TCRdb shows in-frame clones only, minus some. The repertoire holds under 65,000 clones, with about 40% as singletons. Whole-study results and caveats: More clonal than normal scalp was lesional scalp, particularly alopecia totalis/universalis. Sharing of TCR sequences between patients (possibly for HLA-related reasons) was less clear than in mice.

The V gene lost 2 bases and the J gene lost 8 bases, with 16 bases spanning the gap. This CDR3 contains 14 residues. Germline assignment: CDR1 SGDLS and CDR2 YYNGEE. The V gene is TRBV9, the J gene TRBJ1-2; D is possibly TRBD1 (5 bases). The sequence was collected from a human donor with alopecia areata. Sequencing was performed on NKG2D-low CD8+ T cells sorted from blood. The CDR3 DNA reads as TGTGCCAGCAGCGTGGGACGGTCGATGGAGGGCTACACCTTC. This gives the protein CASSVGRSMEGYTF.